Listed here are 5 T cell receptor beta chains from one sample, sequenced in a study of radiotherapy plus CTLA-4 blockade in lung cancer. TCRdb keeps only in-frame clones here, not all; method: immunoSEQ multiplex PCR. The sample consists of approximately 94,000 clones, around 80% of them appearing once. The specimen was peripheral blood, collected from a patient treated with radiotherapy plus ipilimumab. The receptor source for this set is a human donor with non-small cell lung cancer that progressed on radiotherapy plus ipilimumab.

For the CDR3, the DNA is TGTGCCAGCAGTCTCGAACAAGGACAGGGGGGCAATCAGCCCCAGCATTTT. Translating it yields CASSLEQGQGGNQPQHF. V usage is TRBV28 and J usage is TRBJ1-5, with TRBD1 matching over 10 bases. Trimming at V came to 5 bases and at J to 2 bases, leaving 9 bases not matched to a gene. Looked up from germline, CDR1 is MDHEN and CDR2 is SYDVKM. This CDR3 spans 17 amino acids.

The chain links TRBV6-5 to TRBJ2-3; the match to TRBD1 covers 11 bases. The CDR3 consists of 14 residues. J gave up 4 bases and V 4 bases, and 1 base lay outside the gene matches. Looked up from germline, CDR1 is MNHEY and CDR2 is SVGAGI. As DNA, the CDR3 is TGTGCCAGCAGTTGGACAGGGGGCCCAGATACGCAGTATTTT. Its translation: CASSWTGGPDTQYF.

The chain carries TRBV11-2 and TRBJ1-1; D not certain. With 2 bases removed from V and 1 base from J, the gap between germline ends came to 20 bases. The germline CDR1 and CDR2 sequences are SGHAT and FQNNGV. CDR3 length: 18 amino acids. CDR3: CASSLQPASAAPNTEAFF. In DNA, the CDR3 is TGTGCCAGCAGCTTACAGCCCGCATCGGCAGCCCCGAACACTGAAGCTTTCTTT.

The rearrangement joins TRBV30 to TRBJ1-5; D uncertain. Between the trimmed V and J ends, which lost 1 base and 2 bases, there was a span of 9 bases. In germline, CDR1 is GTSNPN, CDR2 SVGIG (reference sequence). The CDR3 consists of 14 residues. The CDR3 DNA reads TGTGCCTGGAGTGCCGGGAATGGCAATCAGCCCCAGCATTTT. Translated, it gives CAWSAGNGNQPQHF.

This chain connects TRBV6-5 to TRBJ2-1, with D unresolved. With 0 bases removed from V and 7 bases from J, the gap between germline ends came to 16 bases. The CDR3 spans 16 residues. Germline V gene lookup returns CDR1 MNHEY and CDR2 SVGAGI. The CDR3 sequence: CASSYSGSEVDNEQFF. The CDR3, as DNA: TGTGCCAGCAGTTACTCCGGGTCCGAAGTAGATAATGAGCAGTTCTTC.